A selection of T cell receptor beta chains follows, all from one sample in a study of beta chain features in type 1 diabetes. Sequenced by immunoSEQ multiplex PCR; TCRdb stores in-frame clones only, minus some. The sample lists hundreds of thousands of clones, more than 12% occurring once. The sequencing sample was made of naive CD4+ T cells from blood. These TCRs come from a man younger than 30 with type 1 diabetes. The CDR3 runs from the conserved cysteine through the conserved F or W. The D gene is left open where the match is weak. Some rows mark clone size as missing; the rest say once, few, many or name a class of expanded clone.

v_call: TRBV25-1
d_call: TRBD1
cdr3_length: 14
j_call: TRBJ2-7
clone_size: .
cdr3_aa: CASTGTGVSYEQYF
cdr3_nt: TGTGCCAGCACTGGGACAGGGGTTTCCTACGAGCAGTACTTC

v_call: TRBV2
d_call: .
cdr3_length: 14
j_call: TRBJ2-7
clone_size: once
cdr3_aa: CASTPRSSSYEQYF
cdr3_nt: TGTGCCAGCACCCCTCGGTCCAGCTCCTACGAGCAGTACTTC

v_call: TRBV23-1
d_call: TRBD1
cdr3_length: 16
j_call: TRBJ1-5
clone_size: few
cdr3_aa: CASSQPTGGMGQPQHF
cdr3_nt: TGCGCCAGCAGTCAACCGACAGGGGGCATGGGTCAGCCCCAGCATTTT

v_call: TRBV9
d_call: .
cdr3_length: 15
j_call: TRBJ2-5
clone_size: .
cdr3_aa: CASSVGMGREETQYF
cdr3_nt: TGTGCCAGCAGCGTAGGTATGGGACGGGAGGAGACCCAGTACTTC

v_call: TRBV11-2
d_call: .
cdr3_length: 14
j_call: TRBJ2-5
clone_size: .
cdr3_aa: CASSPGLRQETQYF
cdr3_nt: TGTGCCAGCAGCCCAGGACTACGCCAAGAGACCCAGTACTTC

v_call: TRBV7-8
d_call: .
cdr3_length: 15
j_call: TRBJ2-7
clone_size: .
cdr3_aa: CASSLARIPPGTQYF
cdr3_nt: TGTGCCAGCAGCTTAGCTAGAATCCCGCCGGGGACACAGTACTTC

v_call: TRBV28
d_call: TRBD2
cdr3_length: 17
j_call: TRBJ2-5
clone_size: .
cdr3_aa: CASSLGLAGVIGETQYF
cdr3_nt: TGTGCCAGCAGTTTGGGACTAGCGGGAGTAATAGGAGAGACCCAGTACTTC

v_call: TRBV11-3
d_call: .
cdr3_length: 13
j_call: TRBJ2-7
clone_size: few
cdr3_aa: CASSLDQTGKQYF
cdr3_nt: TGTGCCAGCAGCTTAGATCAAACAGGGAAGCAGTACTTC

v_call: TRBV30
d_call: TRBD1
cdr3_length: 13
j_call: TRBJ2-5
clone_size: few
cdr3_aa: CAWETGGGETQYF
cdr3_nt: TGTGCCTGGGAGACAGGGGGGGGAGAGACCCAGTACTTC

v_call: TRBV5-4
d_call: TRBD1
cdr3_length: 15
j_call: TRBJ2-4
clone_size: .
cdr3_aa: CASSPAGTGRDIQYF
cdr3_nt: TGTGCCAGCAGCCCAGCCGGGACAGGGAGGGACATTCAGTACTTC

v_call: TRBV30
d_call: .
cdr3_length: 14
j_call: TRBJ2-2
clone_size: .
cdr3_aa: CAWIRAANTGELFF
cdr3_nt: TGTGCCTGGATTCGGGCCGCGAACACCGGGGAGCTGTTTTTT

v_call: TRBV5-1
d_call: .
cdr3_length: 12
j_call: TRBJ2-7
clone_size: .
cdr3_aa: CASSLAAGEQYF
cdr3_nt: TGCGCCAGCAGCTTGGCCGCTGGAGAGCAGTACTTC

v_call: TRBV6-6
d_call: .
cdr3_length: 16
j_call: TRBJ2-1
clone_size: few
cdr3_aa: CASSYGAIGDRREQFF
cdr3_nt: TGTGCCAGCAGTTACGGGGCAATTGGAGACCGACGTGAGCAGTTCTTC

v_call: TRBV9
d_call: .
cdr3_length: 15
j_call: TRBJ2-2
clone_size: .
cdr3_aa: CASSVETLVTGELFF
cdr3_nt: TGTGCCAGCAGCGTAGAAACGTTAGTGACCGGGGAGCTGTTTTTT

v_call: TRBV5-1
d_call: .
cdr3_length: 11
j_call: TRBJ1-4
clone_size: .
cdr3_aa: CASSSDEKLFF
cdr3_nt: TGCGCCAGCAGTTCGGATGAAAAACTGTTTTTT

v_call: TRBV18
d_call: .
cdr3_length: 15
j_call: TRBJ2-1
clone_size: few
cdr3_aa: CASSEVGGNASEQFF
cdr3_nt: TGTGCCAGCTCCGAAGTAGGGGGGAACGCAAGTGAGCAGTTCTTC

v_call: TRBV9
d_call: .
cdr3_length: 13
j_call: TRBJ2-7
clone_size: .
cdr3_aa: CASSATGSYEQYF
cdr3_nt: TGTGCCAGCAGCGCCACAGGTTCCTACGAGCAGTACTTC

v_call: TRBV6-5
d_call: .
cdr3_length: 14
j_call: TRBJ2-3
clone_size: .
cdr3_aa: CASSYSGGTDTQYF
cdr3_nt: TGTGCCAGCAGTTACTCAGGGGGCACAGATACGCAGTATTTT

v_call: TRBV5-4
d_call: TRBD1
cdr3_length: 15
j_call: TRBJ1-4
clone_size: .
cdr3_aa: CASSSWGTGDEKLFF
cdr3_nt: TGTGCCAGCAGCTCCTGGGGCACAGGGGACGAAAAACTGTTTTTT

v_call: TRBV10-3
d_call: TRBD1
cdr3_length: 13
j_call: TRBJ2-7
clone_size: .
cdr3_aa: CAIQSGTETEQYF
cdr3_nt: TGTGCCATCCAGTCCGGGACAGAGACTGAGCAGTACTTC

v_call: TRBV4-1
d_call: TRBD2
cdr3_length: 18
j_call: TRBJ2-1
clone_size: few
cdr3_aa: CASSQVPSGRNSYNEQFF
cdr3_nt: TGCGCCAGCAGCCAAGTTCCTAGCGGGAGGAACTCCTACAATGAGCAGTTCTTC

v_call: TRBV18
d_call: TRBD2
cdr3_length: 17
j_call: TRBJ2-7
clone_size: .
cdr3_aa: CASSPLTSGLSSYEQYF
cdr3_nt: TGTGCCAGCTCACCATTAACTAGCGGGTTGAGCTCCTACGAGCAGTACTTC

v_call: TRBV4-1
d_call: .
cdr3_length: 17
j_call: TRBJ2-1
clone_size: .
cdr3_aa: CASSQDPGQHYYNEQFF
cdr3_nt: TGCGCCAGCAGCCAAGATCCCGGACAGCACTACTACAATGAGCAGTTCTTC

v_call: TRBV7-2
d_call: .
cdr3_length: 16
j_call: TRBJ2-6
clone_size: .
cdr3_aa: CASSLVGAGGANVLTF
cdr3_nt: TGTGCCAGCAGCTTAGTGGGGGCGGGCGGGGCCAACGTCCTGACTTTC

v_call: TRBV23-1
d_call: .
cdr3_length: 16
j_call: TRBJ2-4
clone_size: .
cdr3_aa: CASRPWRGEAKNIQYF
cdr3_nt: TGCGCCAGCAGACCCTGGAGAGGGGAGGCCAAAAACATTCAGTACTTC

v_call: TRBV7-9
d_call: .
cdr3_length: 15
j_call: TRBJ2-6
clone_size: few
cdr3_aa: CASTGSYSGANVLTF
cdr3_nt: TGTGCCAGCACTGGGAGCTACTCTGGGGCCAACGTCCTGACTTTC

v_call: TRBV29-1
d_call: .
cdr3_length: 13
j_call: TRBJ1-2
clone_size: .
cdr3_aa: CSVEGAGNYGYTF
cdr3_nt: TGCAGCGTTGAAGGAGCAGGGAACTATGGCTACACCTTC

v_call: TRBV25-1
d_call: .
cdr3_length: 13
j_call: TRBJ2-3
clone_size: few
cdr3_aa: CAPRGGGEDTQYF
cdr3_nt: TGTGCCCCACGGGGTGGGGGCGAGGATACGCAGTATTTT

v_call: TRBV27
d_call: .
cdr3_length: 17
j_call: TRBJ1-2
clone_size: few
cdr3_aa: CASSLLRSSGADSGYTF
cdr3_nt: TGTGCCAGCAGTTTACTCCGTTCTTCAGGGGCGGATAGTGGCTACACCTTC

v_call: TRBV5-4
d_call: TRBD2
cdr3_length: 14
j_call: TRBJ2-4
clone_size: .
cdr3_aa: CASSLAGTSDIQYF
cdr3_nt: TGTGCCAGCAGCTTGGCGGGGACTAGTGACATTCAGTACTTC

v_call: TRBV6-1
d_call: .
cdr3_length: 15
j_call: TRBJ1-2
clone_size: .
cdr3_aa: CASSEAEHLGYGYTF
cdr3_nt: TGTGCCAGCAGTGAAGCGGAACACCTCGGCTATGGCTACACCTTC

v_call: TRBV2
d_call: TRBD1
cdr3_length: 14
j_call: TRBJ2-5
clone_size: few
cdr3_aa: CASSPDRGGETQYF
cdr3_nt: TGTGCCAGCAGCCCCGACAGGGGAGGAGAGACCCAGTACTTC

v_call: TRBV7-2
d_call: TRBD2
cdr3_length: 16
j_call: TRBJ2-2
clone_size: few
cdr3_aa: CASSTPPGLGAGELFF
cdr3_nt: TGTGCCAGCAGTACCCCTCCCGGACTAGGCGCCGGGGAGCTGTTTTTT

v_call: TRBV7-3
d_call: TRBD2
cdr3_length: 15
j_call: TRBJ2-2
clone_size: few
cdr3_aa: CASRLGLAGAGELFF
cdr3_nt: TGTGCCAGCAGGCTAGGACTAGCGGGCGCCGGGGAGCTGTTTTTT

v_call: TRBV7-2
d_call: .
cdr3_length: 13
j_call: TRBJ1-5
clone_size: .
cdr3_aa: CASSLRGARPQHF
cdr3_nt: TGTGCCAGCAGCTTGAGGGGGGCACGGCCCCAGCATTTT

v_call: TRBV30
d_call: .
cdr3_length: 12
j_call: TRBJ1-2
clone_size: .
cdr3_aa: CAWSGTSGGYTF
cdr3_nt: TGTGCCTGGAGTGGTACATCGGGGGGCTACACCTTC

v_call: TRBV25-1
d_call: .
cdr3_length: 15
j_call: TRBJ2-1
clone_size: .
cdr3_aa: CASSETGLPYNEQFF
cdr3_nt: TGTGCCAGCAGTGAAACGGGACTTCCTTACAATGAGCAGTTCTTC

v_call: TRBV30
d_call: .
cdr3_length: 12
j_call: TRBJ2-5
clone_size: few
cdr3_aa: CAWTGGQETQYF
cdr3_nt: TGTGCCTGGACTGGCGGGCAAGAGACCCAGTACTTC

v_call: TRBV9
d_call: .
cdr3_length: 14
j_call: TRBJ1-4
clone_size: .
cdr3_aa: CASSAPTPGEKLFF
cdr3_nt: TGTGCCAGCAGCGCCCCCACCCCCGGTGAAAAACTGTTTTTT

v_call: TRBV5-6
d_call: .
cdr3_length: 15
j_call: TRBJ2-1
clone_size: few
cdr3_aa: CASSPPGVWTNEQFF
cdr3_nt: TGTGCCAGCAGCCCGCCAGGGGTTTGGACTAATGAGCAGTTCTTC

v_call: TRBV7-2
d_call: TRBD1
cdr3_length: 14
j_call: TRBJ1-1
clone_size: .
cdr3_aa: CASSRTGVTTEAFF
cdr3_nt: TGTGCCAGCAGCAGGACAGGGGTGACCACTGAAGCTTTCTTT

v_call: TRBV7-2
d_call: .
cdr3_length: 19
j_call: TRBJ1-2
clone_size: few
cdr3_aa: CASSIRGPTRREGNYGYTF
cdr3_nt: TGTGCCAGCAGTATAAGAGGTCCCACCCGCCGGGAGGGGAACTATGGCTACACCTTC

v_call: TRBV7-2
d_call: .
cdr3_length: 13
j_call: TRBJ1-1
clone_size: .
cdr3_aa: CASSQRSLTEAFF
cdr3_nt: TGTGCCAGCAGCCAACGATCTCTCACTGAAGCTTTCTTT

v_call: TRBV5-1
d_call: TRBD2
cdr3_length: 16
j_call: TRBJ2-3
clone_size: .
cdr3_aa: CASSSGTSGSTDTQYF
cdr3_nt: TGCGCCAGCAGCTCCGGGACTAGCGGCAGCACAGATACGCAGTATTTT

v_call: TRBV7-2
d_call: TRBD1
cdr3_length: 16
j_call: TRBJ2-1
clone_size: few
cdr3_aa: CASSLGGTGGGNEQFF
cdr3_nt: TGTGCCAGCAGCTTAGGCGGGACAGGGGGCGGCAATGAGCAGTTCTTC

v_call: TRBV6-5
d_call: TRBD1
cdr3_length: 15
j_call: TRBJ1-4
clone_size: .
cdr3_aa: CASSSQTGMDEKLFF
cdr3_nt: TGTGCCAGCAGTTCTCAGACAGGGATGGATGAAAAACTGTTTTTT

v_call: TRBV2
d_call: TRBD2
cdr3_length: 13
j_call: TRBJ2-4
clone_size: .
cdr3_aa: CASSSRREDIQYF
cdr3_nt: TGTGCCAGCAGCTCCCGCCGGGAGGACATTCAGTACTTC

v_call: TRBV30
d_call: .
cdr3_length: 11
j_call: TRBJ1-1
clone_size: few
cdr3_aa: CASWTYTEAFF
cdr3_nt: TGTGCCTCCTGGACATACACTGAAGCTTTCTTT